This T cell receptor beta chain was observed in a study of T-cell reconstitution after alpha-beta-depleted transplantation in children. The study, taken as a whole, reports: There were reportedly several hundred expanded graft clones from which alpha-beta T cells came about two months after transplant. Among T cells one year after transplant, newly produced cells accounted for most counts and diversity. Some patients' high day-60 TCRbeta diversity was traced to surviving recipient T cells and thymic progenitors.

Trimming stripped 5 bases from V and 0 bases from J, with 17 bases between. There are 15 residues in the CDR3. The V gene's germline CDR1 is DFQATT and CDR2 SNEGSKA (reference sequence). In its sample, this clonotype was seen a few times. As yet, its antigen is unknown. Researchers prepared the TCRbeta library using unique molecular identifiers, the study reports. A single record per CDR3 protein comes from TCRdb applying MiXCR to the PCR reads. Of about 640,000 distinct CDR3 sequences listed, 10% to 15% are singletons. Sequenced here: PBMCs, mostly from graft donor cells, sampled 360 days after TCRalphabeta/CD19-depleted stem cell transplant. This TCR came from a male patient between 5 and 17 years old who had a stem cell transplant for acute myeloid leukemia, so the T cells may come from the graft donor. The chain combines TRBV20-1 with TRBJ2-7, with D tentatively TRBD1 or TRBD2 (5 bases each). Written as DNA, the CDR3 is TGCAGTGCTGACCTGGGACCATCCTCCTCCTACGAGCAGTACTTC. Translation gives CSADLGPSSSYEQYF.